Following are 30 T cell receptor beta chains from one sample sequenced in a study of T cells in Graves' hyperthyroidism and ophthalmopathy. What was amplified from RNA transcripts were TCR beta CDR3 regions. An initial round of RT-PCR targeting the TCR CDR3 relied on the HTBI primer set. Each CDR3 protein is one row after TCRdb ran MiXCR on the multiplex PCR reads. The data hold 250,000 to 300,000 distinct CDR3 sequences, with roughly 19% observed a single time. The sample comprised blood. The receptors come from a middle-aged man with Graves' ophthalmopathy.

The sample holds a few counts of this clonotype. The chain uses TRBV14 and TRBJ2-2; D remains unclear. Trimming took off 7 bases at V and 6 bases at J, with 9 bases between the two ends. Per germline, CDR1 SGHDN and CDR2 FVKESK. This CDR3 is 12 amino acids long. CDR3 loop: CASTRFPGELFF. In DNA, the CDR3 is TGTGCCAGCACCCGATTCCCCGGGGAGCTGTTTTTT.

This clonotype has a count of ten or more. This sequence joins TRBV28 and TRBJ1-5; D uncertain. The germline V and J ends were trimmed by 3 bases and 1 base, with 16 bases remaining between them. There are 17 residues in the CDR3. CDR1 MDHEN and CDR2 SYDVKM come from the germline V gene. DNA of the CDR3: TGTGCCAGCAGTTTTCTTCCAGGTGCGGCGAGCAATCAGCCCCAGCATTTT. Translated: CASSFLPGAASNQPQHF. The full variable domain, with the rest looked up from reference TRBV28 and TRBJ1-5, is DVKVTQSSRYLVKRTGEKVFLECVQDMDHENMFWYRQDPGLGLRLIYFSYDVKMKEKGDIPEGYSVSREKKERFSLILESASTNQTSMYLCASSFLPGAASNQPQHFGDGTRLSIL.

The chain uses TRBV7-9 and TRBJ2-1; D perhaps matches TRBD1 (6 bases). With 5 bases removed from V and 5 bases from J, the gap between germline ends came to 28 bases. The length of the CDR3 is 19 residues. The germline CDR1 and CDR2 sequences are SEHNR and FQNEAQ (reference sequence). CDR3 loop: CASSTSLGGGQILNNEQFF. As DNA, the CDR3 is TGTGCCAGCAGCACTTCGCTTGGGGGCGGGCAAATCCTCAACAATGAGCAGTTCTTC. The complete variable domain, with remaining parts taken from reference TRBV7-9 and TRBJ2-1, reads DTGVSQNPRHKITKRGQNVTFRCDPISEHNRLYWYRQTLGQGPEFLTYFQNEAQLEKSRLLSDRFSAERPKGSFSTLEIQRTEQGDSAMYLCASSTSLGGGQILNNEQFFGPGTRLTVL.

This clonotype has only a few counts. The CDR3 reads CASTPGSGTTKQYF. In nucleotides, the CDR3 is TGTGCCAGCACCCCGGGTAGCGGGACTACTAAGCAGTACTTC. V usage is TRBV28 and J usage is TRBJ2-7; 8 nucleotides line up with TRBD2. The CDR3 covers 14 residues. J lost 8 bases, V lost 7 bases, and 13 bases had no gene match. Germline values: CDR1 MDHEN, CDR2 SYDVKM.

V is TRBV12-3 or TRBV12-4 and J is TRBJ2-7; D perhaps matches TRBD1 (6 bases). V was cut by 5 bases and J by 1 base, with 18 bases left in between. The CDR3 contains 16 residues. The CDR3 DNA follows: TGTGCCAGCAGTAACCTGGTGACAGGACATTCCTACGAGCAGTACTTC. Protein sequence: CASSNLVTGHSYEQYF.

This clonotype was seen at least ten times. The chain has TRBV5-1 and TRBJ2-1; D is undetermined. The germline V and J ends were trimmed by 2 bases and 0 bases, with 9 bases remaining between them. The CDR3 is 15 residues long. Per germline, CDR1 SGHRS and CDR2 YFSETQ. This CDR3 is CASSFQDSSYNEQFF. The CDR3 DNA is TGCGCCAGCAGCTTCCAGGATAGCTCCTACAATGAGCAGTTCTTC.

As DNA, the CDR3 is TGTGCCAGCAGTGATGGCTCAAGCTCCTACAATGAGCAGTTCTTC. It is translated as CASSDGSSSYNEQFF. This chain uses TRBV6-1 with TRBJ2-1, with no clear D. Trimming stripped 3 bases from V and 0 bases from J, with 9 bases between. CDR1 and CDR2 (germline): MNHNS, SASEGT. The CDR3 runs to 15 residues.

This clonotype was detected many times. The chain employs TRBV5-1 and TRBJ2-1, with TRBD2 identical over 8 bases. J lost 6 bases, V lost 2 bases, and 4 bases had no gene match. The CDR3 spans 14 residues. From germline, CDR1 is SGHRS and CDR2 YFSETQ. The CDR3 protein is CASSFTGGVNEQFF. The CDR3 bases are TGCGCCAGCAGCTTTACGGGAGGGGTCAATGAGCAGTTCTTC.

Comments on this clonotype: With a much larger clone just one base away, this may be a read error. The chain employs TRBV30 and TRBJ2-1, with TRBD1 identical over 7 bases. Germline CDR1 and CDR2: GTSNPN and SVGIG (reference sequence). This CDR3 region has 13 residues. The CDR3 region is CTWSPQGSNEQFF. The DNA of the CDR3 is TGTACCTGGAGCCCACAGGGGTCCAATGAGCAGTTCTTC.

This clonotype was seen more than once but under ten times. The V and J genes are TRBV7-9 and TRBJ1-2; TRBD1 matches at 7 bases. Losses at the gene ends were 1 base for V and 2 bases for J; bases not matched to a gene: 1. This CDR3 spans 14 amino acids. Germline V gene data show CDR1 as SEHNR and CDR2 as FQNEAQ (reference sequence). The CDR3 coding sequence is TGTGCCAGCAGCTTAGAGGGACAGAACTATGGCTACACCTTC. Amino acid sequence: CASSLEGQNYGYTF.

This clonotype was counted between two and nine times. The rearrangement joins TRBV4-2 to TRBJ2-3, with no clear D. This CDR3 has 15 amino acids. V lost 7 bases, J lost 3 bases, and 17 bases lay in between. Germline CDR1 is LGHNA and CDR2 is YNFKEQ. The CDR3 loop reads CASKKSEASTDTQYF. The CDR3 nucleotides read TGTGCCAGCAAAAAGTCCGAGGCCTCAACAGATACGCAGTATTTT.

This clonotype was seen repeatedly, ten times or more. The CDR3: CASSTTGYEQFF. In nucleotides, the CDR3 is TGTGCCAGTAGTACGACAGGGTACGAGCAGTTCTTC. The chain couples TRBV19 to TRBJ2-1; TRBD1 matches 7 bases. CDR1 and CDR2 (germline): LNHDA, SQIVND (reference sequence). Trimming took 4 bases from V and 10 from J; bases not matched to a gene: 4. The CDR3 is 12 residues long.

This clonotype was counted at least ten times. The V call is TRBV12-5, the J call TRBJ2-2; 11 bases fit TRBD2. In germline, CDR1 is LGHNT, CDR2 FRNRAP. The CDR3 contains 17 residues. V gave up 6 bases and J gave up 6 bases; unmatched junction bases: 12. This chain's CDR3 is CASGITGTSGTSGELFF. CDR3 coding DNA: TGTGCTAGTGGAATAACCGGGACTAGCGGAACATCCGGGGAGCTGTTTTTT.

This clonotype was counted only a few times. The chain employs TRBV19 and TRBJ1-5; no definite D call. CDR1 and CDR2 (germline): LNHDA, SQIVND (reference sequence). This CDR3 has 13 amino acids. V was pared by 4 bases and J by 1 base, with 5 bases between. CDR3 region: CASSKGSNQPQHF. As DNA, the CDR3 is TGTGCCAGTAGTAAAGGCAGCAATCAGCCCCAGCATTTT.

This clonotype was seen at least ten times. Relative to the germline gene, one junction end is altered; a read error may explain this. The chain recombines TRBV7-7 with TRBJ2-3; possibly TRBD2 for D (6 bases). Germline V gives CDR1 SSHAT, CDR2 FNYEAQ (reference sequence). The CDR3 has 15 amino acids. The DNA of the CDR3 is TGTGCTAGCAGCTTGGCTAGCGCCAACACAGATACGCAGTATTTT. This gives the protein CASSLASANTDTQYF. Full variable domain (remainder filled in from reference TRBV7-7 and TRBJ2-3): GAGVSQSPRYKVTKRGQDVTLRCDPISSHATLYWYQQALGQGPEFLTYFNYEAQPDKSGLPSDRFSAERPEGSISTLTIQRTEQRDSAMYRCASSLASANTDTQYFGPGTRLTVL.

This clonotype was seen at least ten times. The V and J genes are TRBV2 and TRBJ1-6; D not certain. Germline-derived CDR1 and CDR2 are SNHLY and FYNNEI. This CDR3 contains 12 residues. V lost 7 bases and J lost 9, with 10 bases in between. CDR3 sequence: CASTVRVSPLHF. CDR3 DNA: TGTGCCAGCACTGTCCGGGTTTCACCCCTCCACTTT.

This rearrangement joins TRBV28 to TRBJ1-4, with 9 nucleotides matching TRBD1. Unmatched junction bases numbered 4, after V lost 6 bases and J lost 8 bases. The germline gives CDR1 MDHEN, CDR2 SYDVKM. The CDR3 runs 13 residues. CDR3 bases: TGTGCCAGCAGGGGACAGGGATGGGAAAAACTGTTTTTT. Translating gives CASRGQGWEKLFF.

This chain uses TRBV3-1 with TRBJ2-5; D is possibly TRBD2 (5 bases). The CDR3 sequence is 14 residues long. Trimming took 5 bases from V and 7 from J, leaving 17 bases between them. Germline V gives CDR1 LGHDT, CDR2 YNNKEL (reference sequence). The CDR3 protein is CASSGGLTTGTQYF. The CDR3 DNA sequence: TGTGCCAGCAGCGGAGGACTGACGACCGGGACCCAGTACTTC.

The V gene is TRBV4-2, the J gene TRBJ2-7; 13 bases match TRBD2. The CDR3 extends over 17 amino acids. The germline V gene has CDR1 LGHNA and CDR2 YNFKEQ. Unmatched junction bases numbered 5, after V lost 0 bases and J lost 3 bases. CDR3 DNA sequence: TGTGCCAGCAGCCAAGATCCCGGACTAGCGGGAGTCTACGAGCAGTACTTC. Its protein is CASSQDPGLAGVYEQYF.

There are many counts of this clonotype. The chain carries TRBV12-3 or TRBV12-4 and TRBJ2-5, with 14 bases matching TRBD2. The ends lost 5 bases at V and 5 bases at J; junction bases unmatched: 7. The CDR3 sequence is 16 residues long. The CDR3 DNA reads TGTGCCAGCAGTCCGAGACTAGCGGGAGGGGGGGAGACCCAGTACTTC. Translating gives CASSPRLAGGGETQYF.

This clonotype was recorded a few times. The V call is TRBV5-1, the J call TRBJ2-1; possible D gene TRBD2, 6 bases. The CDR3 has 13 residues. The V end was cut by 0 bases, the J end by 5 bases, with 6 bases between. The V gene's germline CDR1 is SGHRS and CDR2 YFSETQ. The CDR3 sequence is CASSLGEDNEQFF. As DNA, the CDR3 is TGCGCCAGCAGCTTGGGGGAGGACAATGAGCAGTTCTTC.

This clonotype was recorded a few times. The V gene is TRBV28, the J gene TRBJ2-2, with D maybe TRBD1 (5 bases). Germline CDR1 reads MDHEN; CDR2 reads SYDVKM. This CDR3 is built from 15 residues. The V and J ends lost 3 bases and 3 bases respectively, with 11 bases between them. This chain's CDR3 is CASSLAQAHTGELFF. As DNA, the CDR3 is TGTGCCAGCAGTTTGGCACAGGCGCACACCGGGGAGCTGTTTTTT.

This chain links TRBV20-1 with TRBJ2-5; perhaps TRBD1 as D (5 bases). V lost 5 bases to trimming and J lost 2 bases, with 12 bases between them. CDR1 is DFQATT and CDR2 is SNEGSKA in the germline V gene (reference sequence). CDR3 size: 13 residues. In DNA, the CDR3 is TGCAGTGCTCCGACAGTGGGGCAAGAGACCCAGTACTTC. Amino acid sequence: CSAPTVGQETQYF.

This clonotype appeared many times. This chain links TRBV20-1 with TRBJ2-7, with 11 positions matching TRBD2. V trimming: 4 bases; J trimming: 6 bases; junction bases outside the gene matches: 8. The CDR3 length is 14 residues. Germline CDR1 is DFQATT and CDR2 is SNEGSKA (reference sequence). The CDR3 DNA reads TGCAGTGCTACGGGACTAGCGGCCCGGGCCGAGCAGTACTTC. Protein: CSATGLAARAEQYF.

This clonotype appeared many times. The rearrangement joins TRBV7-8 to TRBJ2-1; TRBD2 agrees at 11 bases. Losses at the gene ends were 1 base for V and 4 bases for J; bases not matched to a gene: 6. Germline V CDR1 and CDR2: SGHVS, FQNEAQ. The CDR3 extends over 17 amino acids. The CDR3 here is CASSLVVAGGFYNEQFF. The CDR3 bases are TGTGCCAGCAGCTTAGTGGTAGCGGGAGGGTTTTACAATGAGCAGTTCTTC.

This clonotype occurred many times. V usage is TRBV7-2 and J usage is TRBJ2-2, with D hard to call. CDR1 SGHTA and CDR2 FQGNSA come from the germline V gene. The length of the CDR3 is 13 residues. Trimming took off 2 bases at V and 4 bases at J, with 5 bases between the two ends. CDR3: CASSLQTTGELFF. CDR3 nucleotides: TGTGCCAGCAGCTTACAGACCACCGGGGAGCTGTTTTTT.

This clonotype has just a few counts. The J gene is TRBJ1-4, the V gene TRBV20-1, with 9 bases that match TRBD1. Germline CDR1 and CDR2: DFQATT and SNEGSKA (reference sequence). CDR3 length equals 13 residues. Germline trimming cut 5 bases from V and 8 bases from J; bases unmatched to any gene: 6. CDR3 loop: CSAVGDREEKLFF. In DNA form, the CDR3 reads TGCAGTGCTGTCGGGGACAGGGAAGAAAAACTGTTTTTT.

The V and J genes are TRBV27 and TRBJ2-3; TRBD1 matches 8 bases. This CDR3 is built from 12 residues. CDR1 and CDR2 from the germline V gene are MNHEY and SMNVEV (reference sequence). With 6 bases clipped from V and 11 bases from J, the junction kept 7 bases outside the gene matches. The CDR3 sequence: CASSRGTGGQYF. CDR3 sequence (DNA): TGTGCCAGCAGCCGCGGGACAGGCGGGCAGTATTTT.

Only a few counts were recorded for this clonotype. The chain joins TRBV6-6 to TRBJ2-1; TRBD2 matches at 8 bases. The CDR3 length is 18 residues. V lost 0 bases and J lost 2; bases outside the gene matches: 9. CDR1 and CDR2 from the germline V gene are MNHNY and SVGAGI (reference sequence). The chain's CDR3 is CASSYSVVREVAYNEQFF. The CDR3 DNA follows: TGTGCCAGCAGTTACTCGGTTGTGCGGGAGGTCGCCTACAATGAGCAGTTCTTC.

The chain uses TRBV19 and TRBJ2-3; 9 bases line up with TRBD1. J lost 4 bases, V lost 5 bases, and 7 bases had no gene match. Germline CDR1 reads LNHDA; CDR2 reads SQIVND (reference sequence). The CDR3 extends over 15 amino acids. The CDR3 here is CASSRTGARADTQYF. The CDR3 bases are TGTGCCAGTAGTCGGACAGGGGCGAGGGCAGATACGCAGTATTTT.